These 2 T cell receptor beta chains share one sample of origin, sequenced in a study of cytomegalovirus exposure and HLA in healthy donors (dated by TCRdb to 2016 to 2017). The library was built by means of the immunoSEQ multiplex PCR assay. The multiplex PCR relied on a mix of 60 forward primers for TCR Vbeta segments and 13 reverse primers for TCR Jbeta segments. As stored in TCRdb, this immuneACCESS dataset retains in-frame rearrangements with V and J assigned. A fraction of the clones does not appear; measured against another copy, unresolved V genes explain less than half of the discrepancy, and the remainder lacks a known reason. The sample profile shows more than 90,000 clones; about 80% of them were found once. Of the sample, about 0.71% is held by the ten largest clones. Sequenced input: PBMCs. These receptors were collected from a woman aged 55-70 years in good health and CMV-seronegative.

The V gene is TRBV10-2, the J gene TRBJ2-7, with D possibly TRBD2 on 5 matching bases. CDR3 length: 13 amino acids. The V end lost 3 bases, the J end lost 7 bases, and 13 bases lay between the germline ends. Germline loops: CDR1 WSHSY, CDR2 SAAADI. The CDR3 protein is CASSDIGVWEQYF. CDR3 nucleotide sequence: TGCGCCAGCAGTGATATCGGGGTCTGGGAGCAGTACTTC.

J is TRBJ2-7 and V is TRBV28; a possible D gene is TRBD1 (5 bases). The CDR3 has 15 residues. V was pared by 4 bases and J by 3 bases, with 16 bases between. CDR1 MDHEN and CDR2 SYDVKM come from the germline V gene. The CDR3 nucleotides read TGTGCCAGCAGTTGGCGGTCTAGAAGGGGCTACGAGCAGTACTTC. It encodes CASSWRSRRGYEQYF.